This TCR beta chain was sequenced for a study of beta chain features in type 1 diabetes. Points from the study as a whole: Shortening that was moderate but significant affected the TCRB CDR3s of Type 1 diabetes patients in all four CD4+ subsets.

Every bit of the isolated RNA underwent reverse transcription, so sequencing read expressed TCRB transcripts. This table comes from immunoSEQ multiplex PCR, and its TCRdb copy is limited to in-frame clones, with some not included. This table holds some 350,000 clones, approximately 15% found once. For this clone: The antigen remains unidentified.

The sequenced sample was naive CD4+ T cells from blood. The source of this sequence is a woman aged 18 to 35 with type 1 diabetes.

The CDR3 is CASSPDGSSGANVLTF. CDR3 coding DNA: TGCGCCAGCAGCCCGGACGGGAGCTCTGGGGCCAACGTCCTGACTTTC. This chain joins TRBV5-1 and TRBJ2-6; TRBD2 is a possible D gene (6 bases). The germline gives CDR1 SGHRS, CDR2 YFSETQ. This CDR3 comprises 16 residues. V gave up 4 bases and J gave up 0 bases, with 11 bases separating them.